Below are 16 T cell receptor beta chains sequenced from a single sample in a study of cytomegalovirus exposure and HLA in healthy donors. PCR involved 60 Vbeta and 13 Jbeta primers. Some clones are missing from TCRdb's copy, which holds only in-frame ones; the method was immunoSEQ multiplex PCR. The sample yields about 64,000 clones, roughly 80% seen once. Source material: PBMCs. The receptor source for this set is a male donor in good health and CMV-seropositive.

The chain carries TRBV27 and TRBJ1-6, with D maybe TRBD1 (6 bases). V lost 3 bases and J lost 2, with 11 bases in between. The length of the CDR3 is 16 residues. The germline V gene has CDR1 MNHEY and CDR2 SMNVEV (reference sequence). CDR3 amino acids: CASSLGRDTYNSPLHF. CDR3 coding DNA: TGTGCCAGCAGTTTGGGGAGGGACACCTATAATTCACCCCTCCACTTT.

The V call is TRBV4-2, the J call TRBJ1-6, with no clear D. The CDR3 totals 16 residues. CDR1 is LGHNA and CDR2 is YNFKEQ in the germline V gene. V was pared by 4 bases and J by 13 bases, with 23 bases between. CDR3 loop: CASSPKKGPTGSPLHF. The CDR3 nucleotides read TGTGCCAGCAGCCCCAAGAAAGGTCCCACGGGTTCGCCCCTCCACTTT.

The rearrangement uses TRBV6-1 and TRBJ1-1; possible D gene TRBD1, 6 bases. Deletions cut 4 bases from V and 0 bases from J, with 15 bases between. Germline V gene lookup returns CDR1 MNHNS and CDR2 SASEGT. The CDR3 is 16 residues long. The CDR3: CASSAVNREVNTEAFF. CDR3 coding DNA: TGTGCCAGCAGTGCCGTAAACAGGGAAGTGAACACTGAAGCTTTCTTT.

V is TRBV7-3 and J is TRBJ1-1; D gene ambiguous. Per germline, CDR1 SGHTA and CDR2 FQGTGA. V gave up 10 bases and J gave up 4 bases, with 16 bases separating them. The CDR3 consists of 13 residues. CDR3 residues: CATARQVGTEAFF. The CDR3 bases are TGTGCCACCGCCCGGCAGGTCGGCACTGAAGCTTTCTTT.

This clone turned up a few times. The chain uses TRBV19 and TRBJ1-6, with unresolved D. Germline lookup yields CDR1 LNHDA and CDR2 SQIVND (reference sequence). V was pared by 1 base and J by 5 bases, with 6 bases between. The CDR3 loop spans 14 amino acids. As DNA, the CDR3 is TGTGCCAGTAGTATAGGCAGTGATAATTCACCCCTCCACTTT. It yields the protein CASSIGSDNSPLHF.

This clone was detected only a few times. The chain employs TRBV5-1 and TRBJ2-5; 13 bases line up with TRBD2. This CDR3 spans 19 amino acids. Germline lookup yields CDR1 SGHRS and CDR2 YFSETQ. V dropped 4 bases and J dropped 2; count of bases not matched to a gene: 14. This chain's CDR3 is CASSRNPMGTSGVQETQYF. The DNA for the CDR3 is TGCGCCAGCAGCCGCAACCCTATGGGGACTAGCGGGGTACAAGAGACCCAGTACTTC. The entire variable domain, with the rest obtained from reference TRBV5-1 and TRBJ2-5, is as follows: KAGVTQTPRYLIKTRGQQVTLSCSPISGHRSVSWYQQTPGQGLQFLFEYFSETQRNKGNFPGRFSGRQFSNSRSEMNVSTLELGDSALYLCASSRNPMGTSGVQETQYFGPGTRLLVL.

The genes are TRBV28 and TRBJ2-1, with a possible D match to TRBD2 (7 bases). Trimming took off 5 bases at V and 4 bases at J, with 24 bases between the two ends. The length of the CDR3 is 18 residues. CDR1 and CDR2 (germline): MDHEN, SYDVKM. The CDR3 nucleotides read TGTGCCAGCAGTACCCTTCAGTCACGGGGGGCCAAATACAATGAGCAGTTCTTC. This encodes CASSTLQSRGAKYNEQFF.

V and J are TRBV5-1 and TRBJ2-5; 11 nucleotides line up with TRBD1. There are 14 residues in the CDR3. CDR1 and CDR2 (germline): SGHRS, YFSETQ. The V and J ends lost 4 bases and 4 bases, in that order; junction bases with no gene match: 3. CDR3 DNA sequence: TGCGCCAGCAGCGGGGGACAGGGGGTAGAGACCCAGTACTTC. It yields the protein CASSGGQGVETQYF.

This clone was seen more than once but under ten times. The chain is built from TRBV13 and TRBJ2-3, with TRBD1 matching over 7 bases. V trimming: 3 bases; J trimming: 4 bases; junction bases outside the gene matches: 4. The CDR3 has 14 residues. Germline V CDR1 and CDR2: PRHDT, FYEKMQ (reference sequence). CDR3 protein: CASSLITGADTQYF. The CDR3 nucleotides read TGTGCCAGCAGCTTGATTACAGGGGCAGATACGCAGTATTTT.

This clone was picked up a small number of times. This chain's CDR3 is CASSSRGGQGLSGYTF. The CDR3 coding sequence is TGTGCCAGCAGCTCTAGGGGGGGACAGGGGTTAAGTGGCTACACCTTC. The V and J genes are TRBV7-3 and TRBJ1-2; 10 bases match TRBD1. This CDR3 contains 16 residues. Germline-derived CDR1 and CDR2 are SGHTA and FQGTGA. The V segment lost 4 bases and the J segment 7 bases; nucleotides outside the gene matches: 12.

The V gene is TRBV30, the J gene TRBJ1-1; weak D call: TRBD1 (5 bases). Deletions cut 5 bases from V and 0 bases from J, with 10 bases between. This CDR3 has 13 amino acids. Looked up from germline, CDR1 is GTSNPN and CDR2 is SVGIG (reference sequence). This CDR3 is CAWGRTMNTEAFF. CDR3 nucleotides: TGTGCCTGGGGACGGACAATGAACACTGAAGCTTTCTTT. Using reference TRBV30 and TRBJ1-1 for the parts outside the CDR3, the full variable domain is SQTIHQWPATLVQPVGSPLSLECTVEGTSNPNLYWYRQAAGRGLQLLFYSVGIGQISSEVPQNLSASRPQDRQFILSSKKLLLSDSGFYLCAWGRTMNTEAFFGQGTRLTVV.

The J gene is TRBJ2-7, the V gene TRBV10-3; the match to TRBD2 covers 7 bases. CDR3 length: 14 residues. The J segment lost 5 bases and the V segment lost 3 bases, leaving 7 bases of the junction unmatched. Germline V CDR1 and CDR2: ENHRY, SYGVKD. Here the CDR3 reads CAISESGGRNEQYF. In DNA form, the CDR3 reads TGTGCCATCAGTGAATCGGGGGGTCGGAACGAGCAGTACTTC.

The chain employs TRBV27 and TRBJ2-2; D might be TRBD1 (6 bases). CDR3 length: 14 amino acids. CDR1 is MNHEY and CDR2 is SMNVEV in the germline V gene (reference sequence). V was trimmed by 7 bases and J by 4 bases, leaving 13 bases between them. The CDR3 DNA reads TGTGCCAGCAACCCGGCCAGGGGCACCGGGGAGCTGTTTTTT. Its translation: CASNPARGTGELFF.

The chain carries TRBV9 and TRBJ2-7; 9 bases are shared with TRBD1. Germline V gene data show CDR1 as SGDLS and CDR2 as YYNGEE. V shed 0 bases and J 4 bases; nucleotides not matched to a gene: 5. CDR3 length equals 15 residues. In DNA, the CDR3 is TGTGCCAGCAGCGTAGCGGCACAGGGGGCTTACGAGCAGTACTTC. Amino acids: CASSVAAQGAYEQYF.

This chain links TRBV27 with TRBJ1-2, with TRBD1 matching over 7 bases. V dropped 5 bases and J dropped 6; count of bases not matched to a gene: 21. This CDR3 is 18 amino acids long. Germline V gene sequence: CDR1 MNHEY, CDR2 SMNVEV (reference sequence). The DNA of the CDR3 is TGTGCCAGCAGTCAAAGGGATCGCCCAGGGGGTTGGGAGAATGGCTACACCTTC. It yields the protein CASSQRDRPGGWENGYTF.

V and J are TRBV30 and TRBJ1-1; D gene uncertain. Germline lookup yields CDR1 GTSNPN and CDR2 SVGIG (reference sequence). CDR3 length: 12 residues. V was cut by 0 bases and J by 8 bases, with 10 bases left in between. Here the CDR3 reads CAWSVPAGEAFF. CDR3 in DNA: TGTGCCTGGAGTGTACCGGCGGGCGAAGCTTTCTTT.